Below are 20 T cell receptor beta chains sequenced from a single sample in a study of blood T cell repertoires in COVID-19. The data were produced by immunoSEQ multiplex PCR, yet TCRdb's version contains in-frame clones alone and is incomplete. Of roughly 250,000 clones in the sample, roughly 87% were seen once. The sample comprised PBMCs or T cells enriched from blood (not recorded which). The receptor set was obtained from a woman between 25 and 40 years old with acute COVID-19.

V gene TRBV29-1 combines with J gene TRBJ1-2; D might be TRBD1 (5 bases). In germline, CDR1 is SQVTM, CDR2 ANQGSEA. This CDR3 has 12 residues. The V end was cut by 2 bases, the J end by 7 bases, with 11 bases between. CDR3 bases: TGCAGCGTTGAAAGCGGGGGTCTTGGCTACACCTTC. This sequence encodes CSVESGGLGYTF.

The rearrangement joins TRBV3-1 (or the pseudogene TRBV3-2) to TRBJ2-1; D ambiguous. Deletions cut 0 bases from V and 6 bases from J, with 9 bases between. The CDR3 runs to 14 residues. CDR1 is LGHDT and CDR2 is YNNKEL in the germline V gene (reference sequence). The CDR3 loop is CASSQDLVANEQFF. The CDR3 DNA follows: TGTGCCAGCAGCCAAGATCTAGTTGCCAATGAGCAGTTCTTC.

The V and J genes are TRBV3-1 (or the pseudogene TRBV3-2) and TRBJ2-5, with TRBD2 matching 9 bases. With 2 bases clipped from V and 4 bases from J, the junction kept 11 bases outside the gene matches. Germline CDR1 LGHDT, CDR2 YNNKEL (reference sequence). This CDR3 comprises 17 residues. The CDR3: CASSQPGVAGDGETQYF. CDR3 nucleotide sequence: TGTGCCAGCAGCCAACCCGGAGTAGCGGGAGATGGAGAGACCCAGTACTTC.

This sequence joins TRBV10-1 and TRBJ2-7; weak D call: TRBD2 (5 bases). V gave up 8 bases and J gave up 7 bases, with 15 bases separating them. This CDR3 is 12 amino acids long. The V gene's germline CDR1 is WNHNN and CDR2 SYGVQD (reference sequence). CDR3 DNA: TGCGCCAGCGACAACCGGCGGGTGGAGCAGTACTTC. It yields the protein CASDNRRVEQYF.

The V and J genes are TRBV7-2 and TRBJ1-4; 9 nucleotides line up with TRBD1. The trim removed 5 bases at V and 8 bases at J, leaving 6 bases unmatched. This CDR3 has 14 residues. The germline V gene encodes CDR1 SGHTA and CDR2 FQGNSA. CDR3 nucleotides: TGTGCCAGCAGCCCCGGGACAGGGACCGAAAAACTGTTTTTT. Its translation is CASSPGTGTEKLFF.

This clone came up a few times. CDR3 residues: CASSLLAGELFF. CDR3 coding DNA: TGTGCCAGCAGCCTCCTAGCCGGGGAGCTGTTTTTT. The genes are TRBV7-8 and TRBJ2-2; D not resolved. Trimming pared 5 bases from V and 6 bases from J, leaving 7 bases between. Germline V gene sequence: CDR1 SGHVS, CDR2 FQNEAQ. The CDR3 runs 12 residues. The complete variable domain, with remaining parts taken from reference TRBV7-8 and TRBJ2-2, reads GAGVSQSPRYKVAKRGQDVALRCDPISGHVSLFWYQQALGQGPEFLTYFQNEAQLDKSGLPSDRFFAERPEGSVSTLKIQRTQQEDSAVYLCASSLLAGELFFGEGSRLTVL.

The J gene is TRBJ1-2, the V gene TRBV12-3 or TRBV12-4, with TRBD1 as a possible D gene (6 bases). V lost 7 bases to trimming and J lost 8 bases, with 14 bases between them. There are 12 residues in the CDR3. CDR3 loop: CASTSRGGGYTF. Written as DNA, the CDR3 is TGTGCCAGCACCTCTCGGGGGGGCGGCTACACCTTC.

This clone has just one count. The chain employs TRBV21-1 and TRBJ2-7; no DNA check was done on the table's D call, TRBD1. TRBV21-1 is a pseudogene segment. This CDR3 is built from 15 residues. CDR3 amino acids: CASRGRGQSYYEQYF. CDR3 bases: TGTGCCAGCAGGGGTCGGGGACAGTCATACTACGAGCAGTACTTC.

The gene calls are TRBV6-5 and TRBJ1-6; no reliable D call. The CDR3 is 15 amino acids. CDR1 MNHEY and CDR2 SVGAGI come from the germline V gene. The ends were cut back, 6 bases at V and 0 bases at J, with 9 bases in the middle. Here the CDR3 DNA reads TGTGCCAGCAGGCCTATAAGCTCCTATAATTCACCCCTCCACTTT. Amino acid sequence: CASRPISSYNSPLHF.

The table lists this clone with a count of one. The chain employs TRBV19 and TRBJ2-7; 8 bases align to TRBD1. CDR1 and CDR2 (germline): LNHDA, SQIVND (reference sequence). V was pared by 5 bases and J by 3 bases, with 9 bases of the junction left unmatched. This CDR3 has 15 amino acids. As DNA, the CDR3 is TGTGCCAGTAGTCCGGACAGGGCTGGGTACTACGAGCAGTACTTC. Its protein is CASSPDRAGYYEQYF.

The chain has TRBV6-5 and TRBJ2-3, with 9 nucleotides matching TRBD2. Germline loops: CDR1 MNHEY, CDR2 SVGAGI. Trimming at V came to 5 bases and at J to 1 base, leaving 4 bases not matched to a gene. CDR3 length: 15 residues. The CDR3 region is CASSQRTSGTDTQYF. The CDR3 DNA sequence: TGTGCCAGCAGTCAGCGGACTAGCGGCACAGATACGCAGTATTTT.

The V call is TRBV6-5, the J call TRBJ1-2; the match to TRBD1 covers 8 bases. This CDR3 has 13 residues. J gave up 6 bases and V 5 bases, and 5 bases lay outside the gene matches. Germline loops: CDR1 MNHEY, CDR2 SVGAGI. In nucleotides, the CDR3 is TGTGCCAGCAGTCCCAGACAGGGGAATGGCTACACCTTC. This translates into CASSPRQGNGYTF.

This chain links TRBV30 with TRBJ1-5; 8 nucleotides match TRBD1. Trimming at V came to 4 bases and at J to 4 bases, leaving 12 bases not matched to a gene. CDR1 is GTSNPN, CDR2 SVGIG, per germline (reference sequence). The CDR3 totals 16 residues. The CDR3 DNA reads as TGTGCCTGGAATTCAGTGGGTACAGGGGGGAATCAGCCCCAGCATTTT. The encoded protein is CAWNSVGTGGNQPQHF.

This clone was detected once. The chain couples TRBV5-1 to TRBJ1-2, with no clear D. This CDR3 region has 12 residues. Trimming took off 4 bases at V and 2 bases at J, with 6 bases between the two ends. From germline, CDR1 is SGHRS and CDR2 YFSETQ. CDR3 amino acids: CASSVQNYGYTF. The CDR3 coding sequence is TGCGCCAGCAGCGTACAGAACTATGGCTACACCTTC.

The chain carries TRBV12-2 and TRBJ2-1; the listed D gene, TRBD2, was not tested against the DNA. TRBV12-2 is a pseudogene segment. The CDR3 is made up of 12 amino acids. In DNA form, the CDR3 reads TGTGCAAGTCGCGCGGGGGGGAATGAGCAGTTCTTC. It yields the protein CASRAGGNEQFF.

The chain couples TRBV7-3 to TRBJ1-1; D is possibly TRBD1 (6 bases). The germline V gene has CDR1 SGHTA and CDR2 FQGTGA. Trimming removed 3 bases at V and 2 bases at J, with 7 bases between. The CDR3 consists of 13 residues. The CDR3 reads CASSLTGNTEAFF. CDR3 sequence (DNA): TGTGCCAGCAGCTTGACAGGAAACACTGAAGCTTTCTTT.

V and J are TRBV9 and TRBJ1-3, with D maybe TRBD1 (6 bases). Germline loops: CDR1 SGDLS, CDR2 YYNGEE. V was clipped by 3 bases and J by 0 bases, with 10 bases between them. The CDR3 is made up of 15 amino acids. The chain's CDR3 is CASSAEQGSGNTIYF. DNA of the CDR3: TGTGCCAGCAGCGCTGAACAGGGCTCTGGAAACACCATATATTTT.

The chain links TRBV5-1 to TRBJ2-1, with TRBD2 matching 11 bases. Germline CDR1 is SGHRS and CDR2 is YFSETQ. V shed 3 bases, J shed 0 bases, and the junction held 5 bases outside the gene matches. The CDR3 totals 17 residues. The CDR3 is CASSSTSGGSSYNEQFF. CDR3 coding DNA: TGCGCCAGCAGCTCTACTAGCGGGGGTAGCTCCTACAATGAGCAGTTCTTC. Full variable domain (rest looked up from reference TRBV5-1 and TRBJ2-1): KAGVTQTPRYLIKTRGQQVTLSCSPISGHRSVSWYQQTPGQGLQFLFEYFSETQRNKGNFPGRFSGRQFSNSRSEMNVSTLELGDSALYLCASSSTSGGSSYNEQFFGPGTRLTVL.

This chain connects TRBV7-8 to TRBJ2-4, with TRBD1 identical over 8 bases. Germline CDR1 reads SGHVS; CDR2 reads FQNEAQ. The CDR3 runs 17 residues. After removal of 0 bases from V and 7 bases from J, the junction contained 11 bases not matched to a gene. In DNA, the CDR3 is TGTGCCAGCAGCTTAGCGCGAGGACAGGGTAGTTGGAACATTCAGTACTTC. Amino acid sequence: CASSLARGQGSWNIQYF.

The genes are TRBV28 and TRBJ1-1, with D unresolved. Between the trimmed V and J ends, which lost 3 bases and 5 bases, there was a span of 7 bases. CDR3 size: 12 residues. Germline V gene data show CDR1 as MDHEN and CDR2 as SYDVKM. As DNA, the CDR3 is TGTGCCAGCAGTTTTCGGGTTACTGAAGCTTTCTTT. Encoded protein: CASSFRVTEAFF.